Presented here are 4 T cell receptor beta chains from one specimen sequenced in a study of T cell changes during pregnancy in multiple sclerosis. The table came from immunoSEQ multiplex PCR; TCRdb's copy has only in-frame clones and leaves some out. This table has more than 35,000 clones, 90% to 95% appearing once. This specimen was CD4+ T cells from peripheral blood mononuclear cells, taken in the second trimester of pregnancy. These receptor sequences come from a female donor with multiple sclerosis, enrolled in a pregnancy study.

For the CDR3, the DNA is TGCGCCAGCAGCTTCGGACAGGGGCCCTACAATGAGCAGTTCTTC. It translates to CASSFGQGPYNEQFF. V and J are TRBV5-1 and TRBJ2-1; 9 bases align to TRBD1. Germline V gene data show CDR1 as SGHRS and CDR2 as YFSETQ. There are 15 residues in the CDR3. V shed 2 bases, J shed 2 bases, and the junction held 2 bases outside the gene matches.

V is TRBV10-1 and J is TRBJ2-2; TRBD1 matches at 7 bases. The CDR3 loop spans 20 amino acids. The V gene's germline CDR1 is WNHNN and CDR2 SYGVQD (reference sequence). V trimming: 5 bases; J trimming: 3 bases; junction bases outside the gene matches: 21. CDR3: CASSPTGQYLNFGDTGELFF. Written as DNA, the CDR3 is TGCGCCAGCAGTCCGACGGGACAGTACCTAAACTTTGGGGACACCGGGGAGCTGTTTTTT.

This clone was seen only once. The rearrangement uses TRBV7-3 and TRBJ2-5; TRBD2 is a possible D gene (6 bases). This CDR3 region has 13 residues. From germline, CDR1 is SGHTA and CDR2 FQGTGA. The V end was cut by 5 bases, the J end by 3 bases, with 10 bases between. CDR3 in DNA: TGTGCCAGCAGCCGAGGAGGGGAAGAGACCCAGTACTTC. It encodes CASSRGGEETQYF.

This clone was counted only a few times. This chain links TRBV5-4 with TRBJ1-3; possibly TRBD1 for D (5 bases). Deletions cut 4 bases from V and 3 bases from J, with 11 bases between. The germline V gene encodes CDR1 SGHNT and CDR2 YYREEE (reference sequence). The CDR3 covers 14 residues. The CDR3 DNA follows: TGTGCCAGCAGCCCCCGGGACTTTGGAAACACCATATATTTT. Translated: CASSPRDFGNTIYF.